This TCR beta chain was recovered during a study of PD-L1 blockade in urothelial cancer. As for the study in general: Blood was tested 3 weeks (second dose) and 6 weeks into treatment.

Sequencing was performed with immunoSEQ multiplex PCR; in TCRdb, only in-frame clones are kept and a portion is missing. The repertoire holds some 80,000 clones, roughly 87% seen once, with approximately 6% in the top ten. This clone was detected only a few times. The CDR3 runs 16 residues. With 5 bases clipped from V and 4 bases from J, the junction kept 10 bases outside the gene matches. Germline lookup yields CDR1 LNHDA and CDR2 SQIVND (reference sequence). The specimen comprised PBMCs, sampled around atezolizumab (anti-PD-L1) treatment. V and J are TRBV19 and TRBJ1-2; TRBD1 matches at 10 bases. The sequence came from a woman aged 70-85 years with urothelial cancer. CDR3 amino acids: CASSPHPGTGVYGYTF. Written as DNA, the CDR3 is TGTGCCAGTAGTCCTCACCCCGGGACAGGGGTCTATGGCTACACCTTC. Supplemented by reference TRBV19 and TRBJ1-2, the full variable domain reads DGGITQSPKYLFRKEGQNVTLSCEQNLNHDAMYWYRQDPGQGLRLIYYSQIVNDFQKGDIAEGYSVSREKKESFPLTVTSAQKNPTAFYLCASSPHPGTGVYGYTFGSGTRLTVV.